The following is a TCR beta chain sequence with its context. The antigen is undetermined. TCRdb's table, derived via immunoSEQ multiplex PCR, lists solely in-frame clones and lacks some. The table records over 120,000 clones, 85% to 90% of them present only once. This entry comes from a study of T cell responses to AZD1222 COVID-19 vaccine. Points from the study as a whole: Donors skewed white British and female; clonal diversity was possibly underestimated.

V lost 3 bases to trimming and J lost 7 bases; unmatched junction nucleotides: 5. CDR3 size: 13 residues. From germline, CDR1 is SGDLS and CDR2 YYNGEE. The study pooled second doses at about 4 or about 12 weeks. The receptor was derived from an adult who received the AZD1222 COVID-19 vaccine. This chain joins TRBV9 and TRBJ1-2; 8 bases line up with TRBD1. The material was peripheral blood, obtained 28 days after the second AZD1222 dose. The CDR3 protein is CASSALDRAGYTF. The CDR3 nucleotides read TGTGCCAGCAGCGCATTGGACAGGGCTGGCTACACCTTC.